The T cell receptor (beta chain) described here comes from a study of blood T cell repertoires in COVID-19 (dated by TCRdb to about 2020). Turning to the overall study: Samples covering the acute and convalescent phases of COVID-19 were provided by collaborators in the United States, Italy and Spain. The prospective study material was composed of cDNA or gDNA derived from T cells, B-cell-depleted T cells, or PBMCs. The samples were drawn from the first 160 participants of the ongoing ImmuneRACE study and from 950 to 1,500 subjects provided by 6 global collaborators. Where available, HLA class I and class II types were obtained from metadata supplied by the sample provider rather than from assay-based typing. The sample metadata nearly always contained a de-identified subject ID, COVID-19 status, age in years and sex. The repertoires were released in a freely available public database intended as a resource for research on the immune response to SARS-CoV-2. Subjects who had been exposed to COVID-19, were actively infected with it, or had recovered from it provided the deeply sampled blood TCRbeta repertoires that made up the dataset. The investigation overall reported the following: The quantity of clinical and demographic metadata differed by source and by participant and was supplied without curation.

As concerns this clone: Its recognized antigen is unknown. No much larger clone exists at a distance of one base, and base qualities are not known.

TCRbeta CDR3 regions were amplified from genomic DNA using the immunoSEQ Assay, a bias-controlled multiplex PCR. The study's processing was this. Within the assay, amplification of reference gene primers was used to estimate how many nucleated cells each sample contained. Sequence reads were collapsed and filtered to measure the absolute abundance of every unique TCRbeta CDR3 rearrangement. For each sample, productive Simpson clonality was calculated by taking the square root of Simpson's diversity index across productive rearrangements. Sourced from immuneACCESS, this table was stored by TCRdb with only in-frame sequences that have V and J called. A share of the clones is absent; for the studies checked, an unresolved V gene accounts for under half, and the remainder has no known explanation. The DNA was the basis for D and trimming; V, J and clone size are from that table. Across this sample there are some 99,000 clones, with about 86% seen only once. The biggest ten clones account for roughly 13% of the sample.

Whole blood was collected in K2EDTA tubes by collaborating institutions according to the institutions' own protocols. For TCRbeta analysis, collaborators shipped samples as frozen whole blood, isolated PBMCs, or DNA extracted from either of those sample types. CDR1 and CDR2, per the germline V gene, are LGHNT and FRNRAP. Cut back by 5 bases and 4 bases, the V and J ends lie 18 bases apart. The CDR3 holds 16 amino acids from the cysteine to the phenylalanine. Here the CDR3 DNA is all that survives: 48 bases in frame from base 1. This chain joins TRBV12-5 to TRBJ2-1, with TRBD1 tentatively as D gene (5 bases match). The clonotype originates from a woman aged 55 to 70 in a cohort sampled during active or convalescent COVID-19. The sample taken for sequencing was peripheral blood. The encoded CDR3 is CASGLQSGIPYNEQFF. DNA sequence: TGTGCTAGTGGTCTCCAATCAGGGATTCCGTACAATGAGCAGTTCTTC.